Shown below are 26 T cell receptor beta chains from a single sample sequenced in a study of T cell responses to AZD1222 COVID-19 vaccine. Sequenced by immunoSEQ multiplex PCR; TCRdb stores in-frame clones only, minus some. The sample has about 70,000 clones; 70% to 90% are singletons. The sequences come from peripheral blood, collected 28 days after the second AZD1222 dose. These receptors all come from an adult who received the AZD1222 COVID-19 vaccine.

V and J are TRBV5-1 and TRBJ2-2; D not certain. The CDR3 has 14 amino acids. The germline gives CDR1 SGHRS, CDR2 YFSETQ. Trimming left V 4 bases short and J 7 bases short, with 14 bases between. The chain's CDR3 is CASSPSKTSGELFF. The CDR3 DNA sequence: TGCGCCAGCAGCCCGAGTAAAACCAGCGGGGAGCTGTTTTTT.

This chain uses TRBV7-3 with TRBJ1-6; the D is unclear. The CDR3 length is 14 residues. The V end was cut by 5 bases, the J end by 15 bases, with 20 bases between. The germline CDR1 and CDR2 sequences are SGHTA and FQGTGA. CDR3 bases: TGTGCCAGCAGCCAAACACGAGGCGACCCCGACCTCCACTTT. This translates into CASSQTRGDPDLHF.

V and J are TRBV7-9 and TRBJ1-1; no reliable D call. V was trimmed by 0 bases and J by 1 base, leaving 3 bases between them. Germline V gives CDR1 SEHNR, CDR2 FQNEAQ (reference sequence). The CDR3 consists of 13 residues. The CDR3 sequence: CASSLAGNTEAFF. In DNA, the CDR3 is TGTGCCAGCAGCTTAGCGGGGAACACTGAAGCTTTCTTT. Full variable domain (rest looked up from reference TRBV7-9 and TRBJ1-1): DTGVSQNPRHKITKRGQNVTFRCDPISEHNRLYWYRQTLGQGPEFLTYFQNEAQLEKSRLLSDRFSAERPKGSFSTLEIQRTEQGDSAMYLCASSLAGNTEAFFGQGTRLTVV.

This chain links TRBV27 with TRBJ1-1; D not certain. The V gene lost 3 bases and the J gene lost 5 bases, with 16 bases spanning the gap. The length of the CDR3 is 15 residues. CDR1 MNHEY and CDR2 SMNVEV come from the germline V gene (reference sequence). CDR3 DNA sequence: TGTGCCAGCAGTTTGACCACTCCGGCGGTTACTGAAGCTTTCTTT. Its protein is CASSLTTPAVTEAFF.

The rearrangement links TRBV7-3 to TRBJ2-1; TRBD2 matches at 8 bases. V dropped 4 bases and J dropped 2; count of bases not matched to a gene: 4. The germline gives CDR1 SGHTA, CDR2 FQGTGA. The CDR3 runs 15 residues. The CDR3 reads CASSSVAGPYNEQFF. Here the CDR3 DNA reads TGTGCCAGCAGCTCCGTAGCGGGACCCTACAATGAGCAGTTCTTC.

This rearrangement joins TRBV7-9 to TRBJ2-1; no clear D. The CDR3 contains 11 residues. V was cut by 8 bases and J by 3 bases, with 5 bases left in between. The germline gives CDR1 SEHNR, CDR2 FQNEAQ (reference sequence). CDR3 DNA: TGTGCCAGCCATGGCTACAATGAGCAGTTCTTC. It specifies CASHGYNEQFF.

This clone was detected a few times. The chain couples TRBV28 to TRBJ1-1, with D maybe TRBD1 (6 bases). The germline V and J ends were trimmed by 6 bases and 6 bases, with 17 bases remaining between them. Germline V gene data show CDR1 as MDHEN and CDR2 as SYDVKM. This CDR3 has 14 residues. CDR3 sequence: CASSRRGGAAEAFF. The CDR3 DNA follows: TGTGCCAGCAGCCGAAGGGGGGGGGCGGCTGAAGCTTTCTTT.

DNA for the CDR3: TGTGCCAGTAGTATCACTCCGGCAGCTAATGAAAAACTGTTTTTT. Translating gives CASSITPAANEKLFF. The V gene is TRBV19, the J gene TRBJ1-4; no firm D call. The V end was cut by 3 bases, the J end by 3 bases, with 11 bases between. Per the germline V gene, CDR1 is LNHDA and CDR2 is SQIVND (reference sequence). This CDR3 region has 15 residues.

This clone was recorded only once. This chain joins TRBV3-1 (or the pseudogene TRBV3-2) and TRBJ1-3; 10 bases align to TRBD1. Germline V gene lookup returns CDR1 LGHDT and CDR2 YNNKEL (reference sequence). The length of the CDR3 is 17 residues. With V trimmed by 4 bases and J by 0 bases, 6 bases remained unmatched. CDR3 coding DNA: TGTGCCAGCAGCCGACGGACAGGGGGGGTCTCTGGAAACACCATATATTTT. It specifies CASSRRTGGVSGNTIYF.

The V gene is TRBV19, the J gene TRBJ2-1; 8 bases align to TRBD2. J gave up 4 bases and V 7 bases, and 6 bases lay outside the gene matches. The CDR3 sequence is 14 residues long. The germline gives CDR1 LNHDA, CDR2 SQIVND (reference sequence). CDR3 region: CASNQRELYNEQFF. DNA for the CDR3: TGTGCCAGTAACCAGCGGGAGCTGTACAATGAGCAGTTCTTC.

The CDR3 sequence is CASSPQGAQNTEAFF. The DNA for the CDR3 is TGTGCCAGCTCACCACAGGGGGCTCAGAACACTGAAGCTTTCTTT. The chain combines TRBV18 with TRBJ1-1, with 7 positions matching TRBD1. The CDR3 covers 15 residues. With V trimmed by 1 base and J by 1 base, 3 bases remained unmatched. Germline CDR1 KGHSH, CDR2 LQKENI.

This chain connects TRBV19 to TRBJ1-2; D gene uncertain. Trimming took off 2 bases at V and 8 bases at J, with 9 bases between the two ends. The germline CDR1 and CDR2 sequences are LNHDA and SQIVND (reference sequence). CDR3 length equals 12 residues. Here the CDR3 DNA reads TGTGCCAGTAGTATAACGTCGCGCGGCTACACCTTC. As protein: CASSITSRGYTF.

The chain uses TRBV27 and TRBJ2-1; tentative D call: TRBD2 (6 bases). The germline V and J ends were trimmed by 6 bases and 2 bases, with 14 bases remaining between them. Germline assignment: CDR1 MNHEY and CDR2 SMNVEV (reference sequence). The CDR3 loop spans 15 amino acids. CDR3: CASRWEGGPYNEQFF. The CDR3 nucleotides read TGTGCCAGCAGGTGGGAAGGAGGGCCCTACAATGAGCAGTTCTTC.

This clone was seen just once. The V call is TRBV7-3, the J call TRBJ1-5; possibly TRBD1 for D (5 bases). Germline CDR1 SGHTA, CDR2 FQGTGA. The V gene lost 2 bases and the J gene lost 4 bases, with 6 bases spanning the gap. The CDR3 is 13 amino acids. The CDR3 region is CASSLYRNQPQHF. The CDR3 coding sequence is TGTGCCAGCAGCTTATACAGGAATCAGCCCCAGCATTTT.

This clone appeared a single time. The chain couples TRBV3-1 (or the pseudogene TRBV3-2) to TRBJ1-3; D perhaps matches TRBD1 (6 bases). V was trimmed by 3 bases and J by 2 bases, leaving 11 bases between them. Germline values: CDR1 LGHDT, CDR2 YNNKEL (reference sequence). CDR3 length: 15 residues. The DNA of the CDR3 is TGTGCCAGCAGCCAGATGAGGACAGCTGGAAACACCATATATTTT. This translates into CASSQMRTAGNTIYF.

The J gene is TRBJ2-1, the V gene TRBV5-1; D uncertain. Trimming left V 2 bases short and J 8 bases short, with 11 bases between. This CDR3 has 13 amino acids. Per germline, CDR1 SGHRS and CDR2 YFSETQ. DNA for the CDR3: TGCGCCAGCAGCTTTGACACAATATATGAGCAGTTCTTC. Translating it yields CASSFDTIYEQFF.

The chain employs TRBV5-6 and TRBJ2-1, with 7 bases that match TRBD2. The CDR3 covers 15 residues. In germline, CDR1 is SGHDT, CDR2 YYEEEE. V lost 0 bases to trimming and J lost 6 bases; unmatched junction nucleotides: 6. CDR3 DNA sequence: TGTGCCAGCAGCTTGGGCTCTAGCGGAGGCAATGAGCAGTTCTTC. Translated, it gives CASSLGSSGGNEQFF.

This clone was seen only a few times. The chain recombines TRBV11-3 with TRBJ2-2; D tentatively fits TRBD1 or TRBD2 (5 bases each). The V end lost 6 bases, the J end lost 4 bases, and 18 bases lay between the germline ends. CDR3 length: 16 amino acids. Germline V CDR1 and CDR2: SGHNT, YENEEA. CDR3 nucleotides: TGTGCCAGCAGTCCAATACGGGGCAGAGGCACCGGGGAGCTGTTTTTT. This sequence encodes CASSPIRGRGTGELFF.

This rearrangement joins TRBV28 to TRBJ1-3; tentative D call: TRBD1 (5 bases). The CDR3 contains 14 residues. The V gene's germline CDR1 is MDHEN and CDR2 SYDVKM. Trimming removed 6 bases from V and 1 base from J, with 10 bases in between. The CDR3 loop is CASRGTGSGNTIYF. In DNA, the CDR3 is TGTGCCAGCAGGGGGACTGGTTCTGGAAACACCATATATTTT.

CDR3 protein: CASSRGGSSLLHTEAFF. The CDR3 DNA reads as TGTGCCAGTAGCCGTGGGGGTTCGTCCCTCCTGCACACTGAAGCTTTCTTT. V usage is TRBV19 and J usage is TRBJ1-1; the D gene is possibly TRBD1 (5 bases). In germline, CDR1 is LNHDA, CDR2 SQIVND (reference sequence). V lost 6 bases, J lost 3 bases, and 23 bases lay in between. The CDR3 contains 17 residues.

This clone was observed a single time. CDR3 DNA: TGTGCCAGCTCACCAGAGACTGCCTACGAGCAGTACTTC. This translates into CASSPETAYEQYF. The chain couples TRBV18 to TRBJ2-7; D unresolved. Germline loops: CDR1 KGHSH, CDR2 LQKENI. Trimming took 2 bases from V and 2 from J, leaving 7 bases between them. The CDR3 consists of 13 residues. Looking up the rest from reference TRBV18 and TRBJ2-7 gives the full variable domain: NAGVMQNPRHLVRRRGQEARLRCSPMKGHSHVYWYRQLPEEGLKFMVYLQKENIIDESGMPKERFSAEFPKEGPSILRIQQVVRGDSAAYFCASSPETAYEQYFGPGTRLTVT.

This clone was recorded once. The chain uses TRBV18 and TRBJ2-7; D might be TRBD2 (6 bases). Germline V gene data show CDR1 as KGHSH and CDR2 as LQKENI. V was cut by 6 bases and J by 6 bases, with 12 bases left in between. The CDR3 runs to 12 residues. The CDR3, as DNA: TGTGCCAGCTCCTGGGAGGAGGGCGAGCAGTACTTC. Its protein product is CASSWEEGEQYF. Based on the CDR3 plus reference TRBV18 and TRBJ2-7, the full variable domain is NAGVMQNPRHLVRRRGQEARLRCSPMKGHSHVYWYRQLPEEGLKFMVYLQKENIIDESGMPKERFSAEFPKEGPSILRIQQVVRGDSAAYFCASSWEEGEQYFGPGTRLTVT.

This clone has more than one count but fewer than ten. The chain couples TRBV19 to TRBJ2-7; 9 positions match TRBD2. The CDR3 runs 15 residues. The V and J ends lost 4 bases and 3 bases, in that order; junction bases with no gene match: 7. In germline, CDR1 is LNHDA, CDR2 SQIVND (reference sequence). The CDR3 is CASSSSGSRYYEQYF. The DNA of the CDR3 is TGTGCCAGTAGTAGTAGCGGGAGTAGGTACTACGAGCAGTACTTC.

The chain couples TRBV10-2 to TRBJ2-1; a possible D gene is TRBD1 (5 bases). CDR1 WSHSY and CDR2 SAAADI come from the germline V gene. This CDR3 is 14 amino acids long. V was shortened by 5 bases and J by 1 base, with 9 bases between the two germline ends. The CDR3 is CASSLRGSYNEQFF. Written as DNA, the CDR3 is TGCGCCAGCAGTTTAAGGGGTTCCTACAATGAGCAGTTCTTC.

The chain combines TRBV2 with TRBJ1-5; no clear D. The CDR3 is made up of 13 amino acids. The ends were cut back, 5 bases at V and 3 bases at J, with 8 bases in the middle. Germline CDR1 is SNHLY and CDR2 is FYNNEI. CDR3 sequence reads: CASSLEINQPQHF. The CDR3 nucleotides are TGTGCCAGCAGTTTAGAGATCAATCAGCCCCAGCATTTT.

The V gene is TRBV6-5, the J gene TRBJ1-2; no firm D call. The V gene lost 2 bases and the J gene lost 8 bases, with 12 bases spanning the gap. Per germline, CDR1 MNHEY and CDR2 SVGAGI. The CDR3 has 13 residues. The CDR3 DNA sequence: TGTGCCAGCAGTTACGACGGAAATAAAGGCTACACCTTC. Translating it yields CASSYDGNKGYTF.